Listed below are T cell receptor beta chains from one sample, sequenced in a study of OX40 agonist ivuxolimab in advanced cancers. Profiled with immunoSEQ multiplex PCR; TCRdb holds only in-frame clones, not every one. The sample lists tens of thousands of clones; roughly 80% were seen once. The source was CD4+ or CD8+ T cells sorted from blood, collected in a trial of the OX40 agonist ivuxolimab. The receptor set was obtained from an adult with an advanced solid tumor such as melanoma, head and neck, liver or kidney cancer. CDR3s include the opening cysteine and the closing phenylalanine or tryptophan. The order of the fields is J gene, clone size, V gene, D gene, CDR3 protein, CDR3 DNA. The D gene is left open where the match is weak. Clone size is not always given. Where it is, it says once, few, many or a class for expanded clones.

J gene: TRBJ2-5; clone size: -; V gene: TRBV7-3; D gene: TRBD2; CDR3 protein: CASSASGGRETQYF; CDR3 DNA: TGTGCCAGCAGCGCAAGCGGGGGGCGGGAGACCCAGTACTTC
J gene: TRBJ2-7; clone size: -; V gene: TRBV27; D gene: -; CDR3 protein: CASSFPRQPSYEQYF; CDR3 DNA: TGTGCCAGCAGTTTTCCTAGACAGCCCTCCTACGAGCAGTACTTC
J gene: TRBJ2-3; clone size: once; V gene: TRBV5-1; D gene: -; CDR3 protein: CASSLGIYEEDTQYF; CDR3 DNA: TGCGCCAGCAGCTTGGGTATTTACGAGGAGGATACGCAGTATTTT
J gene: TRBJ2-1; clone size: -; V gene: TRBV4-1; D gene: -; CDR3 protein: CASSQASGTRRYNEQFF; CDR3 DNA: TGCGCCAGCAGCCAAGCCTCCGGGACAAGACGCTACAATGAGCAGTTCTTC
J gene: TRBJ1-3; clone size: few; V gene: TRBV19; D gene: TRBD1; CDR3 protein: CASSRQGQFGNTIYF; CDR3 DNA: TGTGCCAGTAGTAGACAGGGACAGTTTGGAAACACCATATATTTT
J gene: TRBJ2-4; clone size: -; V gene: TRBV19; D gene: -; CDR3 protein: CASEGRFAGNIQYF; CDR3 DNA: TGTGCCAGCGAGGGACGGTTCGCGGGAAACATTCAGTACTTC
J gene: TRBJ2-5; clone size: -; V gene: TRBV7-7; D gene: TRBD2; CDR3 protein: CASSLGGGGMETQYF; CDR3 DNA: TGTGCCAGCAGCTTAGGCGGGGGGGGAATGGAGACCCAGTACTTC
J gene: TRBJ1-1; clone size: -; V gene: TRBV27; D gene: TRBD1; CDR3 protein: CASSSGQVYTEAFF; CDR3 DNA: TGTGCCAGCAGTTCTGGACAGGTTTACACTGAAGCTTTCTTT
J gene: TRBJ2-1; clone size: -; V gene: TRBV30; D gene: -; CDR3 protein: CAWSVPRGLYNEQFF; CDR3 DNA: TGTGCCTGGAGTGTACCGAGGGGTTTGTACAATGAGCAGTTCTTC
J gene: TRBJ2-1; clone size: -; V gene: TRBV19; D gene: -; CDR3 protein: CASSISIYNEQFF; CDR3 DNA: TGTGCCAGTAGTATATCCATTTACAATGAGCAGTTCTTC
J gene: TRBJ1-2; clone size: few; V gene: TRBV2; D gene: TRBD1; CDR3 protein: CALGDSSNYGYTF; CDR3 DNA: TGTGCCCTCGGGGACAGTTCCAACTATGGCTACACCTTC
J gene: TRBJ2-7; clone size: -; V gene: TRBV6-5; D gene: TRBD1; CDR3 protein: CASRATGIGYEQYF; CDR3 DNA: TGTGCCAGCAGGGCGACAGGGATTGGATACGAGCAGTACTTC
J gene: TRBJ1-4; clone size: -; V gene: TRBV6-1; D gene: TRBD1; CDR3 protein: CASSERGQWGEKLFF; CDR3 DNA: TGTGCCAGCAGTGAAAGGGGACAGTGGGGCGAAAAACTGTTTTTT
J gene: TRBJ1-2; clone size: -; V gene: TRBV5-4; D gene: -; CDR3 protein: CASSPRGRVIYGYTF; CDR3 DNA: TGTGCCAGCAGCCCCAGGGGCAGGGTAATCTATGGCTACACCTTC
J gene: TRBJ2-7; clone size: once; V gene: TRBV7-3; D gene: TRBD1; CDR3 protein: CASSLIPGQSYEQYF; CDR3 DNA: TGTGCCAGCAGCTTAATCCCGGGACAGTCCTACGAGCAGTACTTC
J gene: TRBJ1-3; clone size: -; V gene: TRBV4-1; D gene: -; CDR3 protein: CASSRTTGPPGNTIYF; CDR3 DNA: TGCGCCAGCAGCCGAACTACAGGGCCCCCTGGAAACACCATATATTTT
J gene: TRBJ1-4; clone size: -; V gene: TRBV6-5; D gene: TRBD1; CDR3 protein: CASSYTTGGLYEKLFF; CDR3 DNA: TGTGCCAGCAGTTACACTACAGGGGGTTTGTATGAAAAACTGTTTTTT
J gene: TRBJ2-2; clone size: -; V gene: TRBV5-1; D gene: -; CDR3 protein: CASSLERNTGELFF; CDR3 DNA: TGCGCCAGCAGCTTGGAGCGGAACACCGGGGAGCTGTTTTTT
J gene: TRBJ2-3; clone size: -; V gene: TRBV18; D gene: TRBD2; CDR3 protein: CASSPMPSGGGKADTQYF; CDR3 DNA: TGTGCCAGCTCACCAATGCCTAGCGGGGGAGGAAAGGCAGATACGCAGTATTTT
J gene: TRBJ2-1; clone size: -; V gene: TRBV5-6; D gene: TRBD1; CDR3 protein: CASSHPGQASYNEQFF; CDR3 DNA: TGTGCCAGCAGCCACCCCGGACAGGCTTCCTACAATGAGCAGTTCTTC